A selection of T cell receptor beta chains follows, all from one sample in a study of T cells in localized non-small cell lung cancer. Sequencing used immunoSEQ multiplex PCR; TCRdb keeps in-frame clones, though not all of them. The sample holds about 77,000 clones, 85% to 90% seen once. Sample: peripheral blood, taken before any cancer treatment. These receptors were taken from a woman aged 40-75 years with stage I squamous cell lung carcinoma. The CDR3 runs from the conserved cysteine through the conserved F or W. D genes are given only for firm matches.

D: -; J: TRBJ1-5; V: TRBV6-1; CDR3: CASSEYQQPQHF
D: -; J: TRBJ1-3; V: TRBV6-1; CDR3: CASSENDRNTIYF
D: -; J: TRBJ1-4; V: TRBV4-2; CDR3: CASSPIYRELNEKLFF
D: -; J: TRBJ1-1; V: TRBV19; CDR3: CASRPTVNTEAFF
D: -; J: TRBJ1-6; V: TRBV14; CDR3: CASSRDYNSPLHF
D: -; J: TRBJ2-5; V: TRBV2; CDR3: CASGSGRGIQETQYF
D: TRBD1; J: TRBJ1-2; V: TRBV30; CDR3: CAWSTGTVPSGYTF
D: TRBD1; J: TRBJ2-3; V: TRBV7-9; CDR3: CASSWGTDTDTQYF
D: TRBD1; J: TRBJ1-5; V: TRBV10-3; CDR3: CAISETGTGEQPQHF
D: -; J: TRBJ2-3; V: TRBV30; CDR3: CAWSVGTITDTQYF
D: TRBD2; J: TRBJ2-5; V: TRBV2; CDR3: CASNPRGLAGGETQYF
D: -; J: TRBJ1-1; V: TRBV7-3; CDR3: CASSLTIRDTEAFF
D: -; J: TRBJ1-3; V: TRBV19; CDR3: CASSKRGSSGNTIYF
D: TRBD2; J: TRBJ2-3; V: TRBV19; CDR3: CASRNPGTRIDTQYF
D: TRBD1; J: TRBJ1-2; V: TRBV6-5; CDR3: CASRLQGAVGYTF
D: TRBD1; J: TRBJ2-7; V: TRBV9; CDR3: CASSVLGTGGHEQYF
D: -; J: TRBJ2-3; V: TRBV29-1; CDR3: CSVEGRTSTDTQYF
D: -; J: TRBJ1-2; V: TRBV11-2; CDR3: CASSQEGYGYTF
D: -; J: TRBJ1-1; V: TRBV18; CDR3: CASSPRQGFDTEAFF
D: -; J: TRBJ2-2; V: TRBV2; CDR3: CASSEVRELFF
D: TRBD1; J: TRBJ1-1; V: TRBV5-4; CDR3: CASSLDPGQKNTEAFF
D: -; J: TRBJ2-5; V: TRBV6-6; CDR3: CASSYGSGGYQETQYF
D: -; J: TRBJ2-3; V: TRBV11-1; CDR3: CASSSYDTQYF
D: TRBD2; J: TRBJ2-2; V: TRBV19; CDR3: CASGRLAGNTGELFF
D: -; J: TRBJ2-2; V: TRBV30; CDR3: CAWSVSPNTGELFF
D: -; J: TRBJ1-2; V: TRBV6-5; CDR3: CASSSKDRSFYGYTF
D: TRBD1; J: TRBJ1-2; V: TRBV19; CDR3: CASSWTGAFYGYTF
D: -; J: TRBJ1-4; V: TRBV5-1; CDR3: CASSLVSGASEKLFF
D: -; J: TRBJ2-3; V: TRBV7-9; CDR3: CASSLKRASTSTDTQYF
D: -; J: TRBJ1-2; V: TRBV4-2; CDR3: CASSDAGAEANYGYTF
D: -; J: TRBJ2-7; V: TRBV9; CDR3: CASSVTGGTLYEQYF
D: -; J: TRBJ2-5; V: TRBV4-2; CDR3: CASSQAVGKETQYF
D: -; J: TRBJ1-6; V: TRBV7-9; CDR3: CASSGVISPLHF
D: -; J: TRBJ1-4; V: TRBV13; CDR3: CASSLGALMNEKLFF
D: -; J: TRBJ1-2; V: TRBV6-5; CDR3: CASSTGQGRYGYTF
D: TRBD1; J: TRBJ1-1; V: TRBV7-7; CDR3: CASSRDRDAEAFF
D: -; J: TRBJ2-7; V: TRBV6-6; CDR3: CASSYPGAGTYEQYF
D: TRBD1; J: TRBJ1-2; V: TRBV7-9; CDR3: CASSLALTGGFYGYTF
D: -; J: TRBJ2-4; V: TRBV5-1; CDR3: CASSLQGAKNIQYF
D: TRBD2; J: TRBJ2-3; V: TRBV7-2; CDR3: CASSWAGGDTQYF
D: -; J: TRBJ1-4; V: TRBV30; CDR3: CAWSLRDPPEKLFF
D: TRBD1; J: TRBJ2-3; V: TRBV4-1; CDR3: CASSQQRTGGIGATDTQYF
D: -; J: TRBJ1-1; V: TRBV14; CDR3: CASSQYRVNTEAFF
D: -; J: TRBJ1-2; V: TRBV4-1; CDR3: CASSQVRQSTYGYTF
D: -; J: TRBJ2-7; V: TRBV5-1; CDR3: CASSLSVGGYEQYF
D: -; J: TRBJ1-2; V: TRBV13; CDR3: CASSSTGLLGYGYTF
D: -; J: TRBJ2-1; V: TRBV21-1; CDR3: CASSTRGRSSYNEQFF
D: -; J: TRBJ1-5; V: TRBV6-1; CDR3: CASSAVSYQPQHF
D: -; J: TRBJ2-3; V: TRBV6-4; CDR3: CASRQGSYTDTQYF
D: -; J: TRBJ1-6; V: TRBV19; CDR3: CASSSGGMIYNSPLHF
D: -; J: TRBJ1-2; V: TRBV27; CDR3: CASSPRTINYGYTF
D: -; J: TRBJ1-6; V: TRBV30; CDR3: CAWREGQYNSPLHF
D: -; J: TRBJ2-2; V: TRBV5-1; CDR3: CASMAENTGELFF
D: -; J: TRBJ1-6; V: TRBV14; CDR3: CASSQDGATPLHF
D: -; J: TRBJ1-5; V: TRBV2; CDR3: CASSDRGGYQPQHF
D: TRBD1; J: TRBJ2-5; V: TRBV6-1; CDR3: CASSSGTGEETQYF
D: TRBD2; J: TRBJ2-2; V: TRBV19; CDR3: CASSIGDYRAGELFF